The subject of this entry is one T cell receptor beta chain. This receptor's antigen is unknown. No much larger clonotype is one base removed from it; base qualities were not supplied. This record comes from a study of beta chain features in type 1 diabetes listed by TCRdb under 2018. Regarding the complete study: No differences in mean age, gender distribution, total cell number or subset yield were found between patients and healthy donors. Naive and central memory subsets were obtained from all 30 or so donors, but regulatory and stem cell-like memory subsets were isolated from only 8 patients and about 8 healthy donors. In the study, recently diagnosed type 1 diabetes patients and matched healthy donors were compared on the TCRB repertoires of their sorted circulating CD4+ T cell subsets. Across all samples, around 99 million sorted cells were examined, and cell number per subset correlated strongly with RNA yield.

The entire amount of isolated RNA was reverse transcribed using the High Capacity cDNA Reverse Transcription Kit, so the sequenced TCRB transcripts were expressed ones. Naive, central memory and regulatory T cell samples underwent deep immunoSEQ sequencing, averaging around 3.7 million total reads per sample. After sorted cells were lysed in RLT buffer, RNA was extracted with DNase-treated RNeasy Micro or Mini kits, with the choice depending on cell number. To prevent cross-contamination, every cell subset was processed on its own, while patient and healthy donor samples were processed together. The immunoSEQ multiplex PCR was used to amplify TCRB sequences from cDNA, generating 87-bp fragments that spanned the CDR3 region. Amplicons were sequenced on the Illumina HiSeq platform. Concerning the study's data processing: PCR bias was corrected computationally using synthetic template baselines, and reads within Hamming distance 2 were collapsed, with unmergeable singletons discarded. By aligning reads against IMGT, V, D and J genes, CDR3 length, and insertions or deletions at six rearrangement sites were assigned. Clonotype counts were normalized to sorted cell number within each subset before computing true diversity and Gini coefficients with the tcR R package. The overlap coefficient, calculated on TCRB nucleotide sequences, was used to quantify repertoire sharing. Out-of-frame TCRB sequences from naive cells were analyzed as a proxy for the pre-selection repertoire. TCRdb mirrors the immuneACCESS table, restricted to in-frame sequences. Some clones are absent from its copies; in checked studies, under half trace to an unresolved V gene, and the reason for the others is unknown. Clonal size and the V and J genes are those of that table, whereas D and trimming came from the DNA. Counted in this sample were a few hundred thousand clones; approximately 16% of them appeared once. The ten largest make up more than 0.015% of the sample.

General conclusions and limits of the study: Because cDNA rather than genomic DNA was sequenced, highly expressing activated cells could have been over-represented, although no difference in activation and CD3 levels was found between groups. In all four CD4+ subsets, TCRB CDR3 length was moderately but significantly shorter in type 1 diabetes patients. Shorter templates might have been favored by PCR, but patient and control samples were amplified and corrected together, so both groups would have been affected equally by any skew. Patients with type 1 diabetes made fewer insertions and deleted more nucleotides at VDJ recombination sites, implying thymic rearrangement abnormalities. Because small numbers of individuals were included in the HLA sub-analyses, any influence of HLA type on TCRB rearrangement was left unresolved. Naive, central memory and regulatory TCRB repertoires appeared to be more alike among patients than among healthy donors.

Counted from cysteine to phenylalanine, this CDR3 has 13 amino acids. This entry keeps only the CDR3 DNA: 39 bases, framed from base 1. V is reduced by 7 bases and J by 2 bases, leaving a spacing of 12 bases between them. The germline V gene yields MDHEN for CDR1 and SYDVKM for CDR2. Each donor gave one peripheral blood draw, averaging approximately 0.12 L, which was collected into heparinised tubes. A BD FACSAria II was used to sort naive, central memory, regulatory and stem cell-like memory CD4+ T cells with a panel that included CD45RO, CCR7, CD25, CD127, CD95 and CD27. Purity was above 95% for every sorted population. PBMCs were separated immediately by Lymphoprep density gradient centrifugation and were stained directly, without being cultured. So that batch effects would be minimized, each experiment stained and sorted samples in pairs, pairing one healthy donor with one patient.

The chain links TRBV28 with TRBJ2-7; TRBD1 is a weak D gene call, 5 bases matching. Material: naive CD4+ T cells from blood. This specimen's cell subset or site label, interpreted: true naive CD4+ T cells. The sequence was collected from a woman aged 18-30 years in good health. The CDR3 protein: CASTVGATYEQYF. DNA sequence: TGTGCCAGCACCGTTGGGGCCACCTACGAGCAGTACTTC.